This T cell receptor (beta chain) appears in the sequencing data of a study of blood T cell dynamics during melanoma immunotherapy. Generated by immunoSEQ multiplex PCR, the TCRdb table keeps only in-frame clones and is missing some. The sample has fewer than 30,000 clones; roughly 84% are singletons. In germline, CDR1 is LNHDA, CDR2 SQIVND (reference sequence). This CDR3 is built from 16 residues. V lost 8 bases and J lost 1, with 18 bases in between. Indicated time point: week 3, after first cycle of checkpoint inhibitor. The sample was blood, taken from a patient treated with checkpoint blockade. The receptor comes from a human donor with melanoma. The chain combines TRBV19 with TRBJ2-4; D is perhaps TRBD1 or TRBD2 (5 bases each). Here the CDR3 reads CASRDPGIRAKNIQYF. The CDR3 DNA reads as TGTGCCAGTCGGGACCCCGGGATCCGGGCCAAAAACATTCAGTACTTC.